The 23 T cell receptor beta chains reported below all come from one sample, sequenced in a study of graft-versus-host responses after intestinal transplantation. Assay: immunoSEQ multiplex PCR; the TCRdb copy retains only in-frame clones and omits some. This table holds about 16,000 clones, roughly 88% found once. The material sequenced was PBMCs, taken 110 days after intestinal transplant. The receptors here all came from a human patient who received an intestinal transplant, so some T cells may come from the graft donor.

Here the CDR3 DNA reads TGTGCCAGCAGTCCCTGGTGGCCTACACAGGCCTACGAGCAGTACTTC. This encodes CASSPWWPTQAYEQYF. The chain couples TRBV27 to TRBJ2-7; weak D call: TRBD1 (5 bases). The CDR3 has 16 amino acids. From germline, CDR1 is MNHEY and CDR2 SMNVEV (reference sequence). V gave up 5 bases and J gave up 2 bases, with 19 bases separating them.

J is TRBJ2-7 and V is TRBV6-6, with a tentative D call TRBD1 (6 bases). Germline-derived CDR1 and CDR2 are MNHNY and SVGAGI (reference sequence). The V gene lost 0 bases and the J gene lost 3 bases, with 9 bases spanning the gap. The CDR3 length is 14 residues. Here the CDR3 DNA reads TGTGCCAGCAGTTACTCTACGGACAGCTACGAGCAGTACTTC. Translation gives CASSYSTDSYEQYF.

This clone has just a few counts. This chain uses TRBV5-1 with TRBJ1-2, with TRBD1 matching 7 bases. Trimming cost V 2 bases and J 5 bases; bases outside gene matches: 15. CDR3 length: 17 residues. Germline-derived CDR1 and CDR2 are SGHRS and YFSETQ. CDR3 in DNA: TGCGCCAGCAGCTTTTATAATACTGGACAGGAAGGGTATGGCTACACCTTC. Translation gives CASSFYNTGQEGYGYTF.

The chain is built from TRBV6-5 and TRBJ1-1, with 9 bases identical to TRBD1. Germline values: CDR1 MNHEY, CDR2 SVGAGI. With 6 bases clipped from V and 2 bases from J, the junction kept 7 bases outside the gene matches. This CDR3 region has 15 residues. In DNA form, the CDR3 reads TGTGCCAGCAGCCAGCCGACAGGGGGTAACACTGAAGCTTTCTTT. It specifies CASSQPTGGNTEAFF.

V gene TRBV4-2 combines with J gene TRBJ1-1, with D possibly being TRBD1 (5 bases). Germline CDR1 LGHNA, CDR2 YNFKEQ. There are 15 residues in the CDR3. V was trimmed by 4 bases and J by 0 bases, leaving 12 bases between them. The CDR3 DNA reads as TGTGCCAGCAGCCCCGGCGCAGGGATGAACACTGAAGCTTTCTTT. Translated, it gives CASSPGAGMNTEAFF.

The J gene is TRBJ2-2, the V gene TRBV11-3, with D possibly TRBD1 on 5 matching bases. The V and J ends lost 5 bases and 5 bases respectively, with 15 bases between them. Germline V CDR1 and CDR2: SGHNT, YENEEA. The CDR3 has 15 amino acids. CDR3: CASSRNSRVTGELFF. In DNA, the CDR3 is TGTGCCAGCAGCAGAAATTCCAGGGTTACCGGGGAGCTGTTTTTT.

The chain carries TRBV9 and TRBJ2-1, with D perhaps assigned TRBD1 or TRBD2 (5 bases each). Trimming pared 1 base from V and 1 base from J, leaving 12 bases between. CDR3 length: 16 residues. Germline lookup yields CDR1 SGDLS and CDR2 YYNGEE. CDR3 residues: CASSVWGRSSYNEQFF. CDR3 sequence (DNA): TGTGCCAGCAGCGTATGGGGGAGATCGTCCTACAATGAGCAGTTCTTC.

This chain links TRBV4-1 with TRBJ2-1; D possibly corresponds to TRBD2 (6 bases). Germline V gene sequence: CDR1 MGHRA, CDR2 YSYEKL. V lost 6 bases and J 0 bases, leaving 12 bases between the germline ends. The CDR3 length is 15 residues. The DNA for the CDR3 is TGCGCCAGCAGGCACCGGGACTTCTCCTACAATGAGCAGTTCTTC. This encodes CASRHRDFSYNEQFF.

The rearrangement links TRBV5-6 to TRBJ1-2; D perhaps matches TRBD1 (6 bases). V was shortened by 6 bases and J by 2 bases, with 14 bases between the two germline ends. The germline V gene has CDR1 SGHDT and CDR2 YYEEEE. The CDR3 covers 14 residues. The CDR3 protein is CASTRPGANYGYTF. In DNA form, the CDR3 reads TGTGCCAGCACCCGCCCGGGGGCCAACTATGGCTACACCTTC.

V usage is TRBV4-2 and J usage is TRBJ2-1; D is tentatively TRBD1 or TRBD2 (5 bases each). Trimming took 1 base from V and 8 from J, leaving 12 bases between them. The germline CDR1 and CDR2 sequences are LGHNA and YNFKEQ. This CDR3 spans 14 amino acids. The CDR3 DNA sequence: TGTGCCAGCAGCCAAGGCCGGGACCCCGATGAGCAGTTCTTC. Protein sequence: CASSQGRDPDEQFF.

The rearrangement links TRBV30 to TRBJ1-4, with unresolved D. This CDR3 contains 13 residues. V lost 0 bases and J lost 6, with 8 bases in between. Germline V lookup: CDR1 GTSNPN, CDR2 SVGIG (reference sequence). The chain's CDR3 is CAWSVLYHEKLFF. The CDR3 coding sequence is TGTGCCTGGAGTGTACTATACCATGAAAAACTGTTTTTT. Variable domain in full (rest from reference TRBV30 and TRBJ1-4): SQTIHQWPATLVQPVGSPLSLECTVEGTSNPNLYWYRQAAGRGLQLLFYSVGIGQISSEVPQNLSASRPQDRQFILSSKKLLLSDSGFYLCAWSVLYHEKLFFGSGTQLSVL.

The chain joins TRBV19 to TRBJ2-5; 7 positions agree with TRBD1. The germline CDR1 and CDR2 sequences are LNHDA and SQIVND (reference sequence). Trimming took 5 bases from V and 5 from J; bases not matched to a gene: 5. CDR3 length: 13 residues. CDR3 DNA: TGTGCCAGTAGTCCGGGACAGACGGAGACCCAGTACTTC. This gives the protein CASSPGQTETQYF. The full variable domain, with the rest looked up from reference TRBV19 and TRBJ2-5, is DGGITQSPKYLFRKEGQNVTLSCEQNLNHDAMYWYRQDPGQGLRLIYYSQIVNDFQKGDIAEGYSVSREKKESFPLTVTSAQKNPTAFYLCASSPGQTETQYFGPGTRLLVL.

The gene calls are TRBV5-1 and TRBJ1-2, with 8 bases identical to TRBD1. The CDR3 is 17 amino acids. Germline V gene sequence: CDR1 SGHRS, CDR2 YFSETQ. V was pared by 7 bases and J by 0 bases, with 14 bases of the junction left unmatched. The CDR3 DNA follows: TGCGCCAGCCGACCTCCCAGGGGGCGGTTGTCTAACTATGGCTACACCTTC. Residues: CASRPPRGRLSNYGYTF.

The V call is TRBV6-5, the J call TRBJ1-2; tentatively, D is TRBD1 (5 bases). The germline V and J ends were trimmed by 6 bases and 6 bases, with 11 bases remaining between them. The CDR3 covers 12 residues. Germline CDR1 MNHEY, CDR2 SVGAGI. The CDR3 DNA follows: TGTGCCAGCAGGAGGGGCCCGGATGGCTACACCTTC. Protein product: CASRRGPDGYTF.

The chain employs TRBV7-9 and TRBJ2-1, with 7 bases aligning to TRBD2. With 3 bases clipped from V and 7 bases from J, the junction kept 6 bases outside the gene matches. The CDR3 is 14 residues long. Germline lookup yields CDR1 SEHNR and CDR2 FQNEAQ (reference sequence). The CDR3 spells CASSFGGFLNEQFF. CDR3 nucleotides: TGTGCCAGCAGCTTCGGGGGGTTTTTGAATGAGCAGTTCTTC.

The chain is built from TRBV2 and TRBJ2-3, with D tentatively TRBD1 (6 bases). Trimming cost V 6 bases and J 6 bases, with 16 bases left between them. CDR3 length equals 14 residues. Germline V gives CDR1 SNHLY, CDR2 FYNNEI. The CDR3 region has the DNA TGTGCCAGCAGAGCTTTTGAGGGGGAGGATACGCAGTATTTT. Translation: CASRAFEGEDTQYF.

This clone showed up just once. The chain carries TRBV4-2 and TRBJ1-3; D gene uncertain. Trimming removed 0 bases at V and 0 bases at J, with 12 bases between. CDR3 length: 17 amino acids. From germline, CDR1 is LGHNA and CDR2 YNFKEQ. The DNA of the CDR3 is TGTGCCAGCAGCCAAGATGCGGGTATCAGCTCTGGAAACACCATATATTTT. It codes for CASSQDAGISSGNTIYF.

V is TRBV9 and J is TRBJ2-7, with 7 bases lining up with TRBD1. J lost 3 bases, V lost 0 bases, and 6 bases had no gene match. Germline V gene sequence: CDR1 SGDLS, CDR2 YYNGEE. The CDR3 is made up of 15 amino acids. The CDR3 protein is CASSVAAGGVYEQYF. As DNA, the CDR3 is TGTGCCAGCAGCGTAGCGGCAGGGGGAGTCTACGAGCAGTACTTC.

This chain links TRBV7-3 with TRBJ1-1; no clear D gene. Deletions cut 5 bases from V and 1 base from J, with 8 bases between. CDR3 length: 13 residues. Germline CDR1 and CDR2: SGHTA and FQGTGA. The CDR3 nucleotides are TGTGCCAGCAGCCCCTACTCGAACACTGAAGCTTTCTTT. Protein product: CASSPYSNTEAFF.

Only one count was recorded for this clone. The V call is TRBV7-8, the J call TRBJ2-7; D not certain. The V gene lost 5 bases and the J gene lost 1 base, with 3 bases spanning the gap. The CDR3 is 11 amino acids. Germline lookup yields CDR1 SGHVS and CDR2 FQNEAQ. The CDR3 DNA reads TGTGCCAGCAGCCTTTCCTACGAGCAGTACTTC. Translation: CASSLSYEQYF.

The chain has TRBV7-8 and TRBJ2-2; D remains unclear. From germline, CDR1 is SGHVS and CDR2 FQNEAQ. This CDR3 region has 14 residues. Between the trimmed V and J ends, which lost 9 bases and 4 bases, there was a span of 15 bases. Here the CDR3 reads CASGPPLPTGELFF. The CDR3 nucleotides read TGTGCCAGTGGGCCACCTTTACCCACCGGGGAGCTGTTTTTT.

The V call is TRBV5-6, the J call TRBJ2-1; D perhaps matches TRBD2 (6 bases). This CDR3 spans 12 amino acids. Germline V gene data show CDR1 as SGHDT and CDR2 as YYEEEE. V lost 5 bases, J lost 10 bases, and 13 bases lay in between. CDR3 DNA: TGTGCCAGCAGTTCGGGACTCACCGAGCAGTTCTTC. It yields the protein CASSSGLTEQFF.

The DNA for the CDR3 is TGTGCCAGCAGCGGAACGGGCGGGGATTACAATGAGCAGTTCTTC. Amino acids: CASSGTGGDYNEQFF. The rearrangement links TRBV7-9 to TRBJ2-1, with D possibly TRBD2 on 6 matching bases. CDR3 length: 15 residues. Germline loops: CDR1 SEHNR, CDR2 FQNEAQ (reference sequence). V lost 5 bases to trimming and J lost 4 bases, with 15 bases between them.